Listed here are 20 T cell receptor beta chains from one sample, sequenced in a study of response to subunit inactivated influenza vaccine (dated by TCRdb to the late 2010s). The method behind the library was RT-PCR. These reads were obtained on an Illumina HiSeq 2500. TCRdb's own reprocessing of the public reads used fastp at Q25 and MiXCR and kept productive beta chains. Entries that share a CDR3 protein sequence are merged under the most common genes and DNA. This sample is represented by fewer than 550,000 distinct CDR3 sequences; about 25% of them were singletons. The ten largest clones add up to 1.5% to 2% of the sample. Sequences were derived from CD4+ T cells sorted from PBMCs, sampled around 5 days after vaccination. Receptors originate from a man aged 45-65 years who received an inactivated influenza vaccine. Donor details come from another sample of the same person, matched by shared clones.

This clonotype came up a few times. This chain joins TRBV20-1 and TRBJ1-5; D is unclear. V was pared by 1 base and J by 4 bases, with 11 bases between. CDR1 DFQATT and CDR2 SNEGSKA come from the germline V gene (reference sequence). The CDR3 runs to 14 residues. CDR3 DNA: TGCAGTGCTAGAGTCGGCGGCCAGAATCAGCCCCAGCATTTT. Its protein product is CSARVGGQNQPQHF.

The V gene is TRBV6-5, the J gene TRBJ2-5; D uncertain. The germline V gene has CDR1 MNHEY and CDR2 SVGAGI. The CDR3 covers 13 residues. Trimming left V 2 bases short and J 0 bases short, with 4 bases between. CDR3 in DNA: TGTGCCAGCAGTTACCTTGACCAAGAGACCCAGTACTTC. It specifies CASSYLDQETQYF.

The rearrangement joins TRBV6-1 to TRBJ2-5; TRBD2 agrees at 10 bases. The CDR3 runs 16 residues. With V trimmed by 5 bases and J by 2 bases, 8 bases remained unmatched. In germline, CDR1 is MNHNS, CDR2 SASEGT. The CDR3 protein is CASSITGLALQETQYF. The CDR3 coding sequence is TGTGCCAGCAGTATCACGGGACTAGCGTTACAAGAGACCCAGTACTTC.

In this sample, this clonotype turned up a few times. This rearrangement joins TRBV18 to TRBJ1-1, with TRBD1 matching 9 bases. The CDR3 length is 13 residues. V lost 3 bases and J lost 7; bases outside the gene matches: 3. Germline V CDR1 and CDR2: KGHSH, LQKENI. CDR3 bases: TGTGCCAGCTCACCGGGACAGGGAGTTGAAGCTTTCTTT. Its translation: CASSPGQGVEAFF.

In its sample, this clonotype was seen a few times. The J gene is TRBJ2-7, the V gene TRBV7-2; D is uncertain. Germline CDR1 reads SGHTA; CDR2 reads FQGNSA. V lost 3 bases, J lost 0 bases, and 6 bases lay in between. This CDR3 has 13 residues. The CDR3 reads CASSFADSYEQYF. DNA of the CDR3: TGTGCCAGCAGCTTCGCAGACTCCTACGAGCAGTACTTC.

This clonotype was detected ten times or more. This chain connects TRBV5-1 to TRBJ2-7; D is ambiguous. This CDR3 is 14 amino acids long. The V end was cut by 0 bases, the J end by 4 bases, with 11 bases between. CDR1 is SGHRS and CDR2 is YFSETQ in the germline V gene. CDR3 in amino acids: CASSLEGFRYEQYF. The CDR3 bases are TGCGCCAGCAGCTTGGAGGGTTTTCGTTACGAGCAGTACTTC.

The rearrangement uses TRBV2 and TRBJ2-7; D unclear. The CDR3 contains 13 residues. Trimming stripped 3 bases from V and 2 bases from J, with 8 bases between. Per the germline V gene, CDR1 is SNHLY and CDR2 is FYNNEI. The CDR3 here is CASSEVRTYEQYF. The CDR3 nucleotides read TGTGCCAGCAGTGAGGTCCGTACCTACGAGCAGTACTTC.

In its sample, this clonotype was seen a few times. The chain joins TRBV18 to TRBJ1-4; 9 positions agree with TRBD1. CDR3 length: 15 amino acids. The germline V gene encodes CDR1 KGHSH and CDR2 LQKENI. Trimming cost V 2 bases and J 7 bases; bases outside gene matches: 5. The CDR3 bases are TGTGCCAGCTCACCATTAGGGACAGGGACTGAAAAACTGTTTTTT. It codes for CASSPLGTGTEKLFF.

This clonotype was picked up one time. The rearrangement joins TRBV27 to TRBJ1-2; possible D gene TRBD1, 5 bases. Trimming pared 4 bases from V and 4 bases from J, leaving 13 bases between. The CDR3 loop spans 14 amino acids. CDR1 is MNHEY, CDR2 SMNVEV, per germline (reference sequence). The CDR3 region has the DNA TGTGCCAGCAGTTCCCGGGACGGGACCTATGGCTACACCTTC. It codes for CASSSRDGTYGYTF.

This clonotype has ten or more counts. The rearrangement joins TRBV10-2 to TRBJ2-7; TRBD2 agrees at 9 bases. The CDR3 totals 15 residues. Germline V gene lookup returns CDR1 WSHSY and CDR2 SAAADI. The J segment lost 4 bases and the V segment lost 1 base, leaving 5 bases of the junction unmatched. The CDR3 DNA reads as TGCGCCAGCAGTGAGTGGGCGGGAGGGCCTTACGAGCAGTACTTC. It is translated as CASSEWAGGPYEQYF.

This clonotype was seen more than once but under ten times. V and J are TRBV18 and TRBJ2-3, with 11 bases matching TRBD1. Trimming took 2 bases from V and 1 from J; bases not matched to a gene: 2. The CDR3 is 16 amino acids. Looked up from germline, CDR1 is KGHSH and CDR2 is LQKENI. CDR3 sequence reads: CASSPGTGGRTDTQYF. For the CDR3, the DNA is TGTGCCAGCTCACCAGGGACAGGGGGTCGCACAGATACGCAGTATTTT.

The chain employs TRBV12-3 or TRBV12-4 and TRBJ2-7; TRBD1 matches at 10 bases. Trimming at V came to 6 bases and at J to 0 bases, leaving 5 bases not matched to a gene. CDR3 size: 15 residues. CDR3 region: CASRLGQGSSYEQYF. For the CDR3, the DNA is TGTGCCAGCAGACTGGGACAGGGGAGCTCCTACGAGCAGTACTTC.

The rearrangement uses TRBV20-1 and TRBJ1-2; D may be TRBD1 (5 bases). The V gene's germline CDR1 is DFQATT and CDR2 SNEGSKA (reference sequence). The CDR3 spans 13 residues. V was trimmed by 5 bases and J by 8 bases, leaving 18 bases between them. This CDR3 is CSASRPERDGYTF. In nucleotides, the CDR3 is TGCAGTGCTTCGAGGCCTGAACGGGACGGCTACACCTTC.

This clonotype was seen a handful of times. The rearrangement uses TRBV27 and TRBJ1-6; 8 nucleotides agree with TRBD1. This CDR3 contains 13 residues. Germline values: CDR1 MNHEY, CDR2 SMNVEV (reference sequence). The junction had 9 bases not matched to a gene; V was cut back by 6 bases and J by 14 bases. The CDR3 coding sequence is TGTGCCAGCAGCAAGGACAGGGTTTTATCCCTCCACTTT. Translated, it gives CASSKDRVLSLHF.

This clonotype has a handful of counts. The rearrangement joins TRBV7-2 to TRBJ2-1; 7 nucleotides match TRBD2. CDR3 length: 16 amino acids. Trimming removed 6 bases from V and 4 bases from J; junction bases left unmatched: 12. Germline lookup yields CDR1 SGHTA and CDR2 FQGNSA. The CDR3: CASSGSAASGYNEQFF. CDR3 coding DNA: TGTGCCAGCAGTGGGTCCGCGGCTAGCGGATACAATGAGCAGTTCTTC.

This clonotype was seen a handful of times. The genes are TRBV5-1 and TRBJ2-1; 11 bases are shared with TRBD2. V was clipped by 3 bases and J by 4 bases; unmatched bases: 6. The CDR3 has 16 residues. Germline assignment: CDR1 SGHRS and CDR2 YFSETQ. CDR3 residues: CASSWTTSGVYNEQFF. As DNA, the CDR3 is TGCGCCAGCAGCTGGACGACTAGCGGGGTGTACAATGAGCAGTTCTTC.

This clonotype was picked up a small number of times. The chain joins TRBV11-2 to TRBJ2-1; 8 nucleotides align to TRBD2. The germline V gene encodes CDR1 SGHAT and CDR2 FQNNGV. V lost 0 bases to trimming and J lost 9 bases; unmatched junction nucleotides: 4. The CDR3 has 14 amino acids. The CDR3 nucleotides read TGTGCCAGCAGCTTAGAGAGACTAGCGTTTGAGCAGTTCTTC. Protein product: CASSLERLAFEQFF. The full variable domain, its missing parts supplied by reference TRBV11-2 and TRBJ2-1, is EAGVAQSPRYKIIEKRQSVAFWCNPISGHATLYWYQQILGQGPKLLIQFQNNGVVDDSQLPKDRFSAERLKGVDSTLKIQPAKLEDSAVYLCASSLERLAFEQFFGPGTRLTVL.

This clonotype was recorded many times. The chain carries TRBV5-1 and TRBJ2-7; 7 bases are shared with TRBD2. J lost 9 bases, V lost 0 bases, and 6 bases had no gene match. The CDR3 covers 13 residues. Germline assignment: CDR1 SGHRS and CDR2 YFSETQ. The DNA for the CDR3 is TGCGCCAGCAGCTTGGTGGGACTAAGTCGGCAGTACTTC. Translating it yields CASSLVGLSRQYF.

This clonotype was picked up a small number of times. The chain joins TRBV29-1 to TRBJ2-1; a possible D gene is TRBD1 (5 bases). CDR1 and CDR2 (germline): SQVTM, ANQGSEA. CDR3 size: 13 residues. V was shortened by 4 bases and J by 3 bases, with 10 bases between the two germline ends. The CDR3 spells CSVGQTNYNEQFF. The CDR3 DNA is TGCAGCGTTGGACAGACCAACTACAATGAGCAGTTCTTC.

V usage is TRBV7-2 and J usage is TRBJ1-6; D gene unclear. Trimming removed 5 bases from V and 9 bases from J, with 17 bases in between. CDR3 length: 15 amino acids. CDR1 is SGHTA and CDR2 is FQGNSA in the germline V gene. The CDR3 nucleotides are TGTGCCAGCAGCCCGTCCCGGACCGAGAGTTCACCCCTCCACTTT. Protein sequence: CASSPSRTESSPLHF.